This entry features one TCR beta chain sequence. The data derive from a study of blood T cells in healthy people across ages. Next came a second PCR, run for about 7 to 12 cycles, which used a sample-barcoded 5' primer along with a J-beta primer mix. One entry per CDR3 protein, called by TCRdb with MiXCR from the 5' RACE reads. The sample lists about 1,400,000 distinct CDR3 sequences, 42% occurring once. Germline CDR1 LGHNA, CDR2 YNFKEQ. This CDR3 is 15 amino acids long. Trimming took 6 bases from V and 5 from J, leaving 18 bases between them. The chain has TRBV4-2 and TRBJ2-3; D possibly corresponds to TRBD1 (6 bases). The TCR sequence derives from a woman younger than 35 in good health. Sequences were obtained from blood. CDR3 nucleotide sequence: TGTGCCAGCAGTCAGGGGACAACGGGGCGAGATACGCAGTATTTT. Protein: CASSQGTTGRDTQYF.